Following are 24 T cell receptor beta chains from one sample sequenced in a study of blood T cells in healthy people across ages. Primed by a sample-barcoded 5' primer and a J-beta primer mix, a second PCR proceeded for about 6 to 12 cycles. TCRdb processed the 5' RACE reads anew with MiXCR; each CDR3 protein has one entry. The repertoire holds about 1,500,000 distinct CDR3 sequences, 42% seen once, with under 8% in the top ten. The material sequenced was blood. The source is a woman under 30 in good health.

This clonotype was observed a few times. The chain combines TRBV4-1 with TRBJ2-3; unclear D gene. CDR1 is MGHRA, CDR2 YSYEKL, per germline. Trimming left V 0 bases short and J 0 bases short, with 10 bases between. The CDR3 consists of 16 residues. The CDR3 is CASSQEEVASTDTQYF. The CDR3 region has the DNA TGCGCCAGCAGCCAAGAAGAAGTGGCTAGCACAGATACGCAGTATTTT.

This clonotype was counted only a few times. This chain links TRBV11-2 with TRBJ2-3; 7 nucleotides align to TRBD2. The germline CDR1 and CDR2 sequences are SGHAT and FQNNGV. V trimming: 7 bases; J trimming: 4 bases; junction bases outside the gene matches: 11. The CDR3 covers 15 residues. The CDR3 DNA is TGTGCCAGCACAAACCTGGCGGGAGCGGCAGATACGCAGTATTTT. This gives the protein CASTNLAGAADTQYF.

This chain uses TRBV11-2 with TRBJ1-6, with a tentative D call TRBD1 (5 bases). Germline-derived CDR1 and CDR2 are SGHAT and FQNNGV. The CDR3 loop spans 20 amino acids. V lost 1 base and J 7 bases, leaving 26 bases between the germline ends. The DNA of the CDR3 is TGTGCCAGCAGCTTAGCTTCTTCTCTTTTTAGGGACGAGGTAAATTCACCCCTCCACTTT. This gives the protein CASSLASSLFRDEVNSPLHF.

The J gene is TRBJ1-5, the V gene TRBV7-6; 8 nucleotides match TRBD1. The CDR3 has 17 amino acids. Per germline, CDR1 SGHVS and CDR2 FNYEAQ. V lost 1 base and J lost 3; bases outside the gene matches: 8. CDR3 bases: TGTGCCAGCAGCTTAGATCCGGGACAGGTAACCAATCAGCCCCAGCATTTT. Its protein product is CASSLDPGQVTNQPQHF.

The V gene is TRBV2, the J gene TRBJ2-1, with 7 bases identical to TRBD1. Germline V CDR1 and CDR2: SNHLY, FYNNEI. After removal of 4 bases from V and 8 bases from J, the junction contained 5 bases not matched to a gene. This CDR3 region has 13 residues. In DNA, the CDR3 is TGTGCCAGCAGTGTTACAGGGGATTATGAGCAGTTCTTC. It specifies CASSVTGDYEQFF.

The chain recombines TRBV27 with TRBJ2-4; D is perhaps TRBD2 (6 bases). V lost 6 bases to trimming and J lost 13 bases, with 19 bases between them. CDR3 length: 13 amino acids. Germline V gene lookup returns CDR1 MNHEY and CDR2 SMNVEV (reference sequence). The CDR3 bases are TGTGCCAGCAGACCGGACCTGCGGGATGAGCAGTACTTC. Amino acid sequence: CASRPDLRDEQYF.

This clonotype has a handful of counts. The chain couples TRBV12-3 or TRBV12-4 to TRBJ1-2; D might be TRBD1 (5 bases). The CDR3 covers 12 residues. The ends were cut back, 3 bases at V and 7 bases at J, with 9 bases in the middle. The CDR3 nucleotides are TGTGCCAGCAGTTTCTCTAGGGGTGGCTACACCTTC. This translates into CASSFSRGGYTF.

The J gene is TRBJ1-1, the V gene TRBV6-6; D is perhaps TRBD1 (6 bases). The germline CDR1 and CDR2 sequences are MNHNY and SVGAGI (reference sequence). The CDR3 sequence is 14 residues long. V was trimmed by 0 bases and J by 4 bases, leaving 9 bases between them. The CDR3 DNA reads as TGTGCCAGCAGTTACTCGAGCAGGGGCACTGAAGCTTTCTTT. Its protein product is CASSYSSRGTEAFF.

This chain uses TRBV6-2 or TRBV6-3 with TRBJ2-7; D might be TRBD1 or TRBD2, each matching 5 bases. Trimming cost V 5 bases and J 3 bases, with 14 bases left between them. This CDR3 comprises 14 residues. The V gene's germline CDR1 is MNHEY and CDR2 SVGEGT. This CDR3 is CASSLRAGLYEQYF. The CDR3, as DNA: TGTGCCAGCAGTCTCAGGGCTGGACTCTACGAGCAGTACTTC.

For the CDR3, the DNA is TGTGCCAGCAGTCACAGGGACCCCCCCTACGAGCAGTACTTC. It codes for CASSHRDPPYEQYF. V is TRBV6-2 or TRBV6-3 and J is TRBJ2-7, with D perhaps matching TRBD1 (6 bases). The CDR3 consists of 14 residues. Germline V gene sequence: CDR1 MNHEY, CDR2 SVGEGT. The germline V and J ends were trimmed by 5 bases and 2 bases, with 13 bases remaining between them.

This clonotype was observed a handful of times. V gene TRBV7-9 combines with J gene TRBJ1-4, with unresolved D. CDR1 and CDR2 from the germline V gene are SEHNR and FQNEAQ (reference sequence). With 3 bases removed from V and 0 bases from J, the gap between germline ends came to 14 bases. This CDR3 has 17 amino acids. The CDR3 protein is CASSLSLYFATNEKLFF. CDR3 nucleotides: TGTGCCAGCAGCTTGAGCCTCTACTTTGCAACTAATGAAAAACTGTTTTTT.

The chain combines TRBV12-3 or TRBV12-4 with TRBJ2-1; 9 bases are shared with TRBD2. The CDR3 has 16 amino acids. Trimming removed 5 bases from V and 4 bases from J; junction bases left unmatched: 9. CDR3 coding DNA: TGTGCCAGCAGTCCCCGTCGACTAGCGGTATACAATGAGCAGTTCTTC. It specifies CASSPRRLAVYNEQFF.

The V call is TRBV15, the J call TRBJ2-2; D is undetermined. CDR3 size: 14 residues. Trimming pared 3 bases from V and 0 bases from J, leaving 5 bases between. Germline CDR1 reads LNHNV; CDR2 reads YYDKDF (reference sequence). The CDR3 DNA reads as TGTGCCACCAGCAGCAAGTCGAACACCGGGGAGCTGTTTTTT. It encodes CATSSKSNTGELFF.

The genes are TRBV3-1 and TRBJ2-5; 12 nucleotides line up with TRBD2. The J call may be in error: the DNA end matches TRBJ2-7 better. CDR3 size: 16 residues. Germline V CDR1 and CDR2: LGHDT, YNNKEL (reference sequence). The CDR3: CASSQSLAGGLHEQYF. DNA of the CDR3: TGTGCCAGCAGCCAATCGCTAGCGGGGGGGCTCCACGAGCAGTACTTC.

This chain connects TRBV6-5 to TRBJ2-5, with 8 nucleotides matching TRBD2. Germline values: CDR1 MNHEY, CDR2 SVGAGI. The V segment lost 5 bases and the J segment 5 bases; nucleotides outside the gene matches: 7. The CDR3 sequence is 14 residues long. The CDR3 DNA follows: TGTGCCAGCAGTCCCCCATTAGCGGGGGAGACCCAGTACTTC. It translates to CASSPPLAGETQYF.

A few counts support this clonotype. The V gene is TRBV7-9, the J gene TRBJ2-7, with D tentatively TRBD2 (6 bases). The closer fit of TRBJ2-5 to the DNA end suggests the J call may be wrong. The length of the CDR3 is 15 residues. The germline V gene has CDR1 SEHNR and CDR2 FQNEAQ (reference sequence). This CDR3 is CASSRGRGTQETQYF. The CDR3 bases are TGTGCCAGCAGTCGCGGACGGGGGACCCAAGAGACCCAGTACTTC.

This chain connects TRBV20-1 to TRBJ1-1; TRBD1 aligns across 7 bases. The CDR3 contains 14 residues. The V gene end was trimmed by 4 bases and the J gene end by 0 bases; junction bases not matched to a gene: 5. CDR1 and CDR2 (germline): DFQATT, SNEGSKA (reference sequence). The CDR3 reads CSAMGDSLNTEAFF. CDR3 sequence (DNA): TGCAGTGCTATGGGGGACAGTCTGAACACTGAAGCTTTCTTT.

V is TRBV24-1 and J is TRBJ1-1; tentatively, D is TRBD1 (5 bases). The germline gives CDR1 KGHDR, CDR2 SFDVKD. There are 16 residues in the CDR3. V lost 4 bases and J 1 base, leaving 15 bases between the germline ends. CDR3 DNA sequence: TGTGCCACCAGTGAATCCCCGGGACGGAAGAACACTGAAGCTTTCTTT. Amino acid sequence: CATSESPGRKNTEAFF.

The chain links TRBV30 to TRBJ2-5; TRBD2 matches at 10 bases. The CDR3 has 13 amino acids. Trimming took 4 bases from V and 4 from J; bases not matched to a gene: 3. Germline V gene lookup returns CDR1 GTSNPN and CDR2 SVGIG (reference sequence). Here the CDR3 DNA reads TGTGCCTGGACCTCTAGCGGGGGAGAGACCCAGTACTTC. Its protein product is CAWTSSGGETQYF.

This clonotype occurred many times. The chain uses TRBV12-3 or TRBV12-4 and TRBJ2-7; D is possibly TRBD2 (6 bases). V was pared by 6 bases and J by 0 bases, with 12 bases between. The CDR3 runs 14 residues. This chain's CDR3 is CASRPSVSSYEQYF. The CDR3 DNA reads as TGTGCCAGCAGGCCTAGCGTCTCCTCCTACGAGCAGTACTTC.

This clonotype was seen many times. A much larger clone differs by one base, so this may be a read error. In DNA form, the CDR3 reads TGTGCCAGCAGTGAGCCGGGGGGCACAGATACGCAGTATTTT. Translated: CASSEPGGTDTQYF. The chain couples TRBV25-1 to TRBJ2-3, with D perhaps matching TRBD2 (6 bases). V was shortened by 3 bases and J by 1 base, with 8 bases between the two germline ends. In germline, CDR1 is MGHDK, CDR2 SYGVNS. The CDR3 contains 14 residues.

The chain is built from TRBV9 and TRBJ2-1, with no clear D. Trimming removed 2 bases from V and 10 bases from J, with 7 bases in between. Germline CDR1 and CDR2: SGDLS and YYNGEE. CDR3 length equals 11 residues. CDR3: CASSVDLEQFF. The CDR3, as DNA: TGTGCCAGCAGCGTCGACTTAGAGCAGTTCTTC. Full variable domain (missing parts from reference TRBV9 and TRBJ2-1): DSGVTQTPKHLITATGQRVTLRCSPRSGDLSVYWYQQSLDQGLQFLIQYYNGEERAKGNILERFSAQQFPDLHSELNLSSLELGDSALYFCASSVDLEQFFGPGTRLTVL.

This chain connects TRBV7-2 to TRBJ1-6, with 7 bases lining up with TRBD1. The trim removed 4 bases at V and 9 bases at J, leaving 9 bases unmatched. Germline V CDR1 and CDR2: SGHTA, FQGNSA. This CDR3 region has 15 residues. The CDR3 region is CASSWSAGGGSPLHF. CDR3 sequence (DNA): TGTGCCAGCAGCTGGTCAGCAGGGGGAGGTTCACCCCTCCACTTT.

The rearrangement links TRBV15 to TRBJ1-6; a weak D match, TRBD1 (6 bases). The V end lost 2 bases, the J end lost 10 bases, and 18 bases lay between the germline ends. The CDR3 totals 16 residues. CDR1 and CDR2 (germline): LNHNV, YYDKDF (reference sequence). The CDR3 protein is CATSRPQGGQNSPLHF. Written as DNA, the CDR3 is TGTGCCACCAGCAGACCCCAGGGCGGACAGAACTCACCCCTCCACTTT.